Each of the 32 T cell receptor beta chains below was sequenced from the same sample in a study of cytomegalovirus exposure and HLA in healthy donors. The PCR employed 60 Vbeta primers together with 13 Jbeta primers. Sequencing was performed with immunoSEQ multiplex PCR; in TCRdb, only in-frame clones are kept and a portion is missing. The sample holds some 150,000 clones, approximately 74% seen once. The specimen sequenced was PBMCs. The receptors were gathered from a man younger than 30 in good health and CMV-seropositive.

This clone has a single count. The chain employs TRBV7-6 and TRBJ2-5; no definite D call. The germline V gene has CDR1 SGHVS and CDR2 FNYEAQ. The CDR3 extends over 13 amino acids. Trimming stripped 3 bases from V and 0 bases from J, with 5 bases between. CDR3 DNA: TGTGCCAGCAGCTTGAGGTACCAAGAGACCCAGTACTTC. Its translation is CASSLRYQETQYF.

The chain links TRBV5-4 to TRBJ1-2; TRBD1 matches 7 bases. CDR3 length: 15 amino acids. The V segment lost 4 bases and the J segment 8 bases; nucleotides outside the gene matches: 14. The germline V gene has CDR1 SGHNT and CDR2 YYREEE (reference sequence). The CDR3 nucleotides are TGTGCCAGCAGCGGGGGACAGCCGGTAGTAGGCGGCTACACCTTC. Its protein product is CASSGGQPVVGGYTF.

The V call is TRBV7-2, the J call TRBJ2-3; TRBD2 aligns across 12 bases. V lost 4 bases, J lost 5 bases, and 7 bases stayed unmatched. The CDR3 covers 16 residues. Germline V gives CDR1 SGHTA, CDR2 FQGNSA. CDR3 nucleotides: TGTGCCAGCAGCTCTCCTAGCGGGAGGGCGGGAGATACGCAGTATTTT. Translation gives CASSSPSGRAGDTQYF.

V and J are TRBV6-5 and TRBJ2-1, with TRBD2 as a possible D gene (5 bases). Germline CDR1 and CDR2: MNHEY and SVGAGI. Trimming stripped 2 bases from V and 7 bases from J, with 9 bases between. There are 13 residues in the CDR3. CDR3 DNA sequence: TGTGCCAGCAGTTACCGGGGTGAGAATGAGCAGTTCTTC. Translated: CASSYRGENEQFF.

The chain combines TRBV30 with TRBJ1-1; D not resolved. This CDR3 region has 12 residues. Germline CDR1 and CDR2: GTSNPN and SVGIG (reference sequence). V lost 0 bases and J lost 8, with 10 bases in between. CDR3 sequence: CAWSVNPGEAFF. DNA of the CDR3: TGTGCCTGGAGTGTAAACCCAGGAGAAGCTTTCTTT.

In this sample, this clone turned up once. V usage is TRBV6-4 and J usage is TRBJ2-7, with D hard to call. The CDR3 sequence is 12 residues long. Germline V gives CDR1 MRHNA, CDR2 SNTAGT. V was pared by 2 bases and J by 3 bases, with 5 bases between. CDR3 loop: CASSDGRYEQYF. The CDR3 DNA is TGTGCCAGCAGTGACGGCCGCTACGAGCAGTACTTC.

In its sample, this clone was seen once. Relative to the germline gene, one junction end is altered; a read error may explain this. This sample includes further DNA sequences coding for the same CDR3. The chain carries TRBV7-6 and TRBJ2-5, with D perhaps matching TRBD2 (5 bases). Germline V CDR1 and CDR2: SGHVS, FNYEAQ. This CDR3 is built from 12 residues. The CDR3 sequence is CASSLATSAQYF. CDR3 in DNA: TGCGCCAGCAGCTTAGCTACTAGTGCCCAGTACTTC. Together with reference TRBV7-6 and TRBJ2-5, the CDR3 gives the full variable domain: GAGVSQSPRYKVTKRGQDVALRCDPISGHVSLYWYRQALGQGPEFLTYFNYEAQQDKSGLPNDRFSAERPEGSISTLTIQRTEQRDSAMYRCASSLATSAQYFGPGTRLLVL.

The CDR3 here is CASSHEQGNSPLHF. As DNA, the CDR3 is TGTGCCAGCAGCCATGAACAGGGCAATTCACCCCTCCACTTT. The V call is TRBV5-4, the J call TRBJ1-6; possible D gene TRBD1, 6 bases. Germline V CDR1 and CDR2: SGHNT, YYREEE (reference sequence). The germline V and J ends were trimmed by 4 bases and 7 bases, with 12 bases remaining between them. This CDR3 comprises 14 residues.

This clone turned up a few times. The CDR3 bases are TGTGCCAGCAGCTTGCCGGGTATCTATGGCTACACCTTC. Protein product: CASSLPGIYGYTF. This chain connects TRBV5-4 to TRBJ1-2; D ambiguous. Trimming cost V 1 base and J 4 bases, with 8 bases left between them. Germline CDR1 is SGHNT and CDR2 is YYREEE (reference sequence). This CDR3 is built from 13 residues.

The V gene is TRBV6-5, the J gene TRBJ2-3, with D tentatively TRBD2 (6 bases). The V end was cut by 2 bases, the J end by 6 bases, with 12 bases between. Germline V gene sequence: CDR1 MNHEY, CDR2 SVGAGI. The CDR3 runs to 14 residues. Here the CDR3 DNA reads TGTGCCAGCAGTTACCCAGTGGAGGGGGATACGCAGTATTTT. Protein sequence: CASSYPVEGDTQYF.

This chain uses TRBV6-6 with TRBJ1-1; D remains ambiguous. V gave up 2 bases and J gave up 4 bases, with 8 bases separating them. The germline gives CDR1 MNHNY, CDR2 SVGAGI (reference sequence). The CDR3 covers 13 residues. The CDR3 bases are TGTGCCAGCAGTTACGGCGGGTTCACTGAAGCTTTCTTT. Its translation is CASSYGGFTEAFF.

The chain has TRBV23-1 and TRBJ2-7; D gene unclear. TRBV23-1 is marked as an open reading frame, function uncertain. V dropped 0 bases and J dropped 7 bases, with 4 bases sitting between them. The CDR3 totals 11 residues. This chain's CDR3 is CASSQSREQYF. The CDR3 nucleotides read TGCGCCAGCAGTCAATCGCGTGAGCAGTACTTC.

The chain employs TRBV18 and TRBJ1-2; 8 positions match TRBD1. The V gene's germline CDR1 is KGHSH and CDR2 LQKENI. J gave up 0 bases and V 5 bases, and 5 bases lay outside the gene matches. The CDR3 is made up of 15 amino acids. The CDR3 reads CASSYRDRTNYGYTF. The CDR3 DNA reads TGTGCCAGCTCATACAGGGACAGGACTAACTATGGCTACACCTTC.

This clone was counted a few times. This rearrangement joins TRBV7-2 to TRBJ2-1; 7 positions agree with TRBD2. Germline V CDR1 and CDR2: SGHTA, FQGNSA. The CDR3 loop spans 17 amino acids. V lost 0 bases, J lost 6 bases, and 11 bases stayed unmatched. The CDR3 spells CASSLATAGVKGNEQFF. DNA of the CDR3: TGTGCCAGCAGCTTAGCAACGGCGGGGGTAAAGGGCAATGAGCAGTTCTTC.

This chain's CDR3 is CASGAGIYSNQPQHF. The CDR3 DNA reads as TGTGCCAGCGGCGCGGGAATATATAGCAATCAGCCCCAGCATTTT. V gene TRBV11-2 combines with J gene TRBJ1-5; unclear D gene. Germline values: CDR1 SGHAT, CDR2 FQNNGV. The ends were cut back, 8 bases at V and 0 bases at J, with 14 bases in the middle. CDR3 length: 15 residues. The entire variable domain, with the rest obtained from reference TRBV11-2 and TRBJ1-5, is as follows: EAGVAQSPRYKIIEKRQSVAFWCNPISGHATLYWYQQILGQGPKLLIQFQNNGVVDDSQLPKDRFSAERLKGVDSTLKIQPAKLEDSAVYLCASGAGIYSNQPQHFGDGTRLSIL.

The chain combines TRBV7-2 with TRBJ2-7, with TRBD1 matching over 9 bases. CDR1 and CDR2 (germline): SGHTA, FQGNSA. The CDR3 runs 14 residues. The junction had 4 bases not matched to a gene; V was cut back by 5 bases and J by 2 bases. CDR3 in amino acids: CASSTRTGAYEQYF. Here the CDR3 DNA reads TGTGCCAGCAGCACCAGGACAGGGGCCTACGAGCAGTACTTC.

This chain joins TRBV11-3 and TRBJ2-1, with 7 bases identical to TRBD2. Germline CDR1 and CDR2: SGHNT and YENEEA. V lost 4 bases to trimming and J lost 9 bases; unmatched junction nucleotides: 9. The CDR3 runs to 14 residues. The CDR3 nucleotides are TGTGCCAGCAGCTCGGGTGTGGGGGAGGGTGAGCAGTTCTTC. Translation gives CASSSGVGEGEQFF. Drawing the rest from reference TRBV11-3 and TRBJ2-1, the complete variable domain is EAGVVQSPRYKIIEKKQPVAFWCNPISGHNTLYWYLQNLGQGPELLIRYENEEAVDDSQLPKDRFSAERLKGVDSTLKIQPAELGDSAVYLCASSSGVGEGEQFFGPGTRLTVL.

Written as DNA, the CDR3 is TGTGCCATAAGTAGGAACACCGGGGAGCTGTTTTTT. Translation gives CAISRNTGELFF. V is TRBV13 and J is TRBJ2-2, with D unclear. V lost 10 bases and J 1 base, leaving 7 bases between the germline ends. There are 12 residues in the CDR3. Germline V lookup: CDR1 PRHDT, CDR2 FYEKMQ (reference sequence). The complete variable domain, with remaining parts taken from reference TRBV13 and TRBJ2-2, reads AAGVIQSPRHLIKEKRETATLKCYPIPRHDTVYWYQQGPGQDPQFLISFYEKMQSDKGSIPDRFSAQQFSDYHSELNMSSLELGDSALYFCAISRNTGELFFGEGSRLTVL.

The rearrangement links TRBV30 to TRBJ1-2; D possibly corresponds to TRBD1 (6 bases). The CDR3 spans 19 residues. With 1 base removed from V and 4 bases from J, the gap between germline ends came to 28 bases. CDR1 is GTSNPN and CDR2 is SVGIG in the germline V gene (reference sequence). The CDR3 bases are TGTGCCTGGAGTGCCACCCTCAGGGACATGAGAAACTGGGGCTATGGCTACACCTTC. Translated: CAWSATLRDMRNWGYGYTF.

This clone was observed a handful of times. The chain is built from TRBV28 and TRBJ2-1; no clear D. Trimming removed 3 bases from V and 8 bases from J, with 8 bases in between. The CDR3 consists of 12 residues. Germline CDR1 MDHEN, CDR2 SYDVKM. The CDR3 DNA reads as TGTGCCAGCAGTTTTCTCCGTTATGAGCAGTTCTTC. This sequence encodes CASSFLRYEQFF. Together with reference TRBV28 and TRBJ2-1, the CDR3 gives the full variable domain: DVKVTQSSRYLVKRTGEKVFLECVQDMDHENMFWYRQDPGLGLRLIYFSYDVKMKEKGDIPEGYSVSREKKERFSLILESASTNQTSMYLCASSFLRYEQFFGPGTRLTVL.

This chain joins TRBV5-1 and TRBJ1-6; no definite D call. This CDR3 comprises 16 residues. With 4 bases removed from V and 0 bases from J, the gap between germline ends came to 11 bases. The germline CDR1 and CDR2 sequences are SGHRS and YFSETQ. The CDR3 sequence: CASSATSSSYNSPLHF. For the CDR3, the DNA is TGCGCCAGCAGCGCGACATCGAGCTCCTATAATTCACCCCTCCACTTT.

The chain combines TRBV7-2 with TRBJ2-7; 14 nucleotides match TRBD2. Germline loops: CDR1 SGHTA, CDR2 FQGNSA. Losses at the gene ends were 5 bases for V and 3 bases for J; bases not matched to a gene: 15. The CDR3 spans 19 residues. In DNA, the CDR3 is TGTGCCAGCAGCCCCGGACTAGCGGGGGGTAAGGAGTCTGTCTACGAGCAGTACTTC. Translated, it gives CASSPGLAGGKESVYEQYF.

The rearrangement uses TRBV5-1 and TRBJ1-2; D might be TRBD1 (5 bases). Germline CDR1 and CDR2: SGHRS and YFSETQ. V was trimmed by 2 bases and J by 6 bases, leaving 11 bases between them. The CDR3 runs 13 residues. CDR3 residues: CASSLQEGHGYTF. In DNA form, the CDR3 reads TGCGCCAGCAGCTTACAGGAGGGTCATGGCTACACCTTC.

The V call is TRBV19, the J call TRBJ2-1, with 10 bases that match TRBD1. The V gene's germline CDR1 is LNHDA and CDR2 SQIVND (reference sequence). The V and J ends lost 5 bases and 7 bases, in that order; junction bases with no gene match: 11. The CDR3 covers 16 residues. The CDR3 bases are TGTGCCAGTAGTCCCACCGGGACAGGGGATGGTAATGAGCAGTTCTTC. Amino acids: CASSPTGTGDGNEQFF.

The CDR3 DNA reads as TGCGCCAGCAGCTTGGTCACAGGGGGGGGTAACACTGAAGCTTTCTTT. It encodes CASSLVTGGGNTEAFF. The V call is TRBV5-1, the J call TRBJ1-1; TRBD1 matches 8 bases. CDR1 is SGHRS, CDR2 YFSETQ, per germline. The CDR3 contains 16 residues. Germline trimming cut 0 bases from V and 2 bases from J; bases unmatched to any gene: 6.

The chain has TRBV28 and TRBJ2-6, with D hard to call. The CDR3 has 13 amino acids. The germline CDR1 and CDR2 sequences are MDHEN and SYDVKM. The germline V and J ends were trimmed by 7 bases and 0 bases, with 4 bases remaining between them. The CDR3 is CASTFSGANVLTF. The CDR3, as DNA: TGTGCCAGCACCTTCTCTGGGGCCAACGTCCTGACTTTC.

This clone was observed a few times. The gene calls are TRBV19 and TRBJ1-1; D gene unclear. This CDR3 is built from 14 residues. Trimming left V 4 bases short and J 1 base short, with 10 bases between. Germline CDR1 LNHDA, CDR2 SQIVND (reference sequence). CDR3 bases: TGTGCCAGTAGTAGCCGAGGTTCGAACACTGAAGCTTTCTTT. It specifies CASSSRGSNTEAFF. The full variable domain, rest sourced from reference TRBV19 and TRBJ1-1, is DGGITQSPKYLFRKEGQNVTLSCEQNLNHDAMYWYRQDPGQGLRLIYYSQIVNDFQKGDIAEGYSVSREKKESFPLTVTSAQKNPTAFYLCASSSRGSNTEAFFGQGTRLTVV.

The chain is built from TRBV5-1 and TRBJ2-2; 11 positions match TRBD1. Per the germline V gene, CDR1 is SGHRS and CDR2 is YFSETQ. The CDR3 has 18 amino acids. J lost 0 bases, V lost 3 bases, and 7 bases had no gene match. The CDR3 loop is CASSSTPGQGANTGELFF. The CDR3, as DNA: TGCGCCAGCAGCTCGACCCCGGGACAGGGGGCGAACACCGGGGAGCTGTTTTTT. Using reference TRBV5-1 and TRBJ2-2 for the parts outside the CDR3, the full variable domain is KAGVTQTPRYLIKTRGQQVTLSCSPISGHRSVSWYQQTPGQGLQFLFEYFSETQRNKGNFPGRFSGRQFSNSRSEMNVSTLELGDSALYLCASSSTPGQGANTGELFFGEGSRLTVL.

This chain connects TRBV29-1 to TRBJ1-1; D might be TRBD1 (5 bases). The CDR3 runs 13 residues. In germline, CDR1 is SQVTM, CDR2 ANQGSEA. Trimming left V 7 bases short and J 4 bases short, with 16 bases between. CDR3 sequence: CSDSGPGGTEAFF. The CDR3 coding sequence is TGCAGCGACTCGGGACCGGGAGGCACTGAAGCTTTCTTT.

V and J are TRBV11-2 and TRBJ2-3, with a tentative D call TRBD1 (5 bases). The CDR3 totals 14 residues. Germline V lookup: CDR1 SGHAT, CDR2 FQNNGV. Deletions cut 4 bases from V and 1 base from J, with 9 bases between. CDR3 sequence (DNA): TGTGCCAGCAGCTCCCTCAGGGGCACAGATACGCAGTATTTT. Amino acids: CASSSLRGTDTQYF.

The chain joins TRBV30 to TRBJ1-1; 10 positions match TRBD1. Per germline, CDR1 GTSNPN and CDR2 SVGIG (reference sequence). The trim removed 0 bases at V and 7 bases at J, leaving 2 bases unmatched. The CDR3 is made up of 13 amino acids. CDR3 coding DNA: TGTGCCTGGAGTGTATGGGACAGGGGTGAAGCTTTCTTT. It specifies CAWSVWDRGEAFF.

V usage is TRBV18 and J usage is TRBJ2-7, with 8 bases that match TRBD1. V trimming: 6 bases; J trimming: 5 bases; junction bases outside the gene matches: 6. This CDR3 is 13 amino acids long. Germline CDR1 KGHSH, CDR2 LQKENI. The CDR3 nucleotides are TGTGCCAGCTCCCCGGACAGGGCCAACGAGCAGTACTTC. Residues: CASSPDRANEQYF.